The clone carrying this T cell receptor (beta chain) was seen more than once but under ten times. Its target is not known. The record originates from a study of sequential checkpoint blockade in melanoma. Study context: DNA from 70 to 95 pretreatment tumor samples underwent TCRβ immunosequencing. More than 20 patients had tumor biopsies before treatment and at week 13. General study results and limits: Pretreatment TIL clonality tracked with response in the nivolumab-first arm. About 30 times likelier clinical benefit followed increased tumor T-cell fraction and clonality.

V lost 5 bases, J lost 4 bases, and 5 bases stayed unmatched. This CDR3 spans 15 amino acids. Germline V gives CDR1 MNHGY, CDR2 SAAAGT. Produced via immunoSEQ multiplex PCR; TCRdb's table is partial and in-frame only. The sample yields about 21,000 clones, around 30% seen once. The treatment is: randomized to nivolumab then ipilimumab (arm A) or the reverse (arm B). The sequences come from tumor tissue (inferred from file names), collected from a patient given nivolumab and ipilimumab in sequence. The TCR comes from a human donor with melanoma. The chain carries TRBV6-8 and TRBJ2-2, with 9 nucleotides matching TRBD1. The CDR3 sequence: CASSKGQGVTGELFF. The CDR3 DNA sequence: TGTGCCAGCAGTAAGGGACAGGGCGTCACCGGGGAGCTGTTTTTT.